The clone carrying this T cell receptor (beta chain) was seen a handful of times. Its target is unknown. V was pared by 0 bases and J by 2 bases, with 7 bases between. Germline CDR1 SGHTA, CDR2 FQGNSA. The CDR3 spans 14 residues. This sample is part of a study of blood T cells in healthy people across ages. Findings and limits, study-wide: Long-lived donors had more naive CD4+ cells and higher diversity than aged donors. TCR beta diversity tracked closely with naive T cell percentage. It was held that the diversity estimates obtained from one million T cells were underestimates.

Primers used in a second PCR of roughly 7 to 11 cycles were a sample-barcoded 5' primer and a J-beta primer mix. TCRdb passed the 5' RACE reads through MiXCR, listing each CDR3 protein once. The sample has about 780,000 distinct CDR3 sequences, about 47% seen once; the top ten hold 15% to 20%. This chain links TRBV7-2 with TRBJ1-1; D is unclear. The receptor was derived from a man older than 75 in good health. The sequencing sample was made of blood. The CDR3 spells CASSLARENTEAFF. The CDR3 coding sequence is TGTGCCAGCAGCTTAGCGCGAGAAAACACTGAAGCTTTCTTT. Full variable domain (outside the CDR3, taken from reference TRBV7-2 and TRBJ1-1): GAGVSQSPSNKVTEKGKDVELRCDPISGHTALYWYRQSLGQGLEFLIYFQGNSAPDKSGLPSDRFSAERTGGSVSTLTIQRTQQEDSAVYLCASSLARENTEAFFGQGTRLTVV.